This TCR beta chain was sequenced during a study of shared clonotypes between healthy human individuals. Profiled with immunoSEQ multiplex PCR; TCRdb holds only in-frame clones, not every one. The table has almost 750,000 clones, around 77% seen once. From germline, CDR1 is GTSNPN and CDR2 SVGIG (reference sequence). CDR3 length: 14 residues. The J segment lost 1 base and the V segment lost 6 bases, leaving 7 bases of the junction unmatched. This sequence originates from a woman younger than 45 in good health. The rearrangement joins TRBV30 to TRBJ1-1, with 8 bases identical to TRBD1. The sample consisted of memory CD4+ T cells sorted from blood. Indicated subset: CD45RA-negative fraction. CDR3: CACNAGGANTEAFF. Here the CDR3 DNA reads TGTGCCTGTAACGCAGGGGGCGCGAACACTGAAGCTTTCTTT.